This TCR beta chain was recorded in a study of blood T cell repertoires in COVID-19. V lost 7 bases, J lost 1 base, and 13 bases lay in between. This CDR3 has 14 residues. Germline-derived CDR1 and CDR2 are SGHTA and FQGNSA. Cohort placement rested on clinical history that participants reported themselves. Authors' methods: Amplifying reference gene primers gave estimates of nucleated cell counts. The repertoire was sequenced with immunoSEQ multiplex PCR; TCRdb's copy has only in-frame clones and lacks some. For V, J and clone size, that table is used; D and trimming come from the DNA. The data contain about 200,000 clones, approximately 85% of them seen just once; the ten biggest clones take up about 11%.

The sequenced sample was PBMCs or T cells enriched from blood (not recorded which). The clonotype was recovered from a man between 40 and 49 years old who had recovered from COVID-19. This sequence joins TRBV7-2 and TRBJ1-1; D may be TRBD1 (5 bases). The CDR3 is CASTTAGRNTEAFF. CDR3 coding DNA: TGTGCCAGCACAACGGCGGGACGGAACACTGAAGCTTTCTTT. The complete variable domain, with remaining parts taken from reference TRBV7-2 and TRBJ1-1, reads GAGVSQSPSNKVTEKGKDVELRCDPISGHTALYWYRQSLGQGLEFLIYFQGNSAPDKSGLPSDRFSAERTGGSVSTLTIQRTQQEDSAVYLCASTTAGRNTEAFFGQGTRLTVV.